These 13 T cell receptor beta chains were all obtained from the same sample, sequenced in a study of tumor-infiltrating lymphocytes in primary liver carcinoma. Using a constant-region primer together with ProtoScript II reverse transcriptase, TCR beta cDNA was made from around 0.55 ug of total RNA. Three nested multiplex PCR rounds, a slightly modified ARM-PCR method, built the TCR beta libraries. PCR rounds one and two used TRBV1-TRBV30 forward primers with a C-beta reverse primer for 10 cycles each. Each CDR3 protein is one row after TCRdb ran MiXCR on the multiplex PCR reads. The table has 300,000 to 350,000 distinct CDR3 sequences, approximately 65% seen once. The authors took blood RNA from unsorted whole blood and also extracted germline DNA. The sample consisted of peripheral blood. These receptors all stem from a man in his forties with primary liver carcinoma and hepatitis B virus infection.

This clonotype occurred a few times. A much larger clone lies a single base off, so this may be a read error. This sequence joins TRBV12-3 or TRBV12-4 and TRBJ2-2, with TRBD2 as a possible D gene (5 bases). This CDR3 region has 15 residues. CDR3 amino acids: CASSPGLRNTGEPFF. In DNA form, the CDR3 reads TGTGCCAGCAGTCCGGGGTTGAGGAACACCGGGGAGCCGTTTTTT.

Turning to this clonotype: Given a much more abundant clone one base away, this may be a read error. J is TRBJ2-3 and V is TRBV7-9; 12 positions agree with TRBD1. J gave up 6 bases and V 5 bases, and 6 bases lay outside the gene matches. CDR3 size: 15 residues. Germline V gene lookup returns CDR1 SEHNR and CDR2 FQNEAQ (reference sequence). The CDR3 is CASSGTGGGDDTQYF. The CDR3 region has the DNA TGTGCCAGCAGCGGGACAGGGGGCGGCGATGATACGCAGTATTTT.

This clonotype was recorded only once. This sequence may be a read error, since a much larger clone differs from it by one base. V is TRBV13 and J is TRBJ2-1; TRBD2 is a possible D gene (6 bases). Germline V gene sequence: CDR1 PRHDT, CDR2 FYEKMQ (reference sequence). The CDR3 has 13 amino acids. V was clipped by 8 bases and J by 6 bases, with 14 bases between them. CDR3 protein: CASRIRRGNEQFF. As DNA, the CDR3 is TGTGCCAGCCGAATTCGGCGGGGCAATGAGCAGTTCTTC.

A word on this clonotype: No conserved phenylalanine or tryptophan is present at the end of the CDR3, so a read error is the likely explanation. The chain is built from TRBV11-1 and TRBJ2-1; D is uncertain. Germline-derived CDR1 and CDR2 are SGHAT and FQDESV (reference sequence). The CDR3 has 12 residues. The chain's CDR3 is CASILVGYEQFY. The CDR3 nucleotides are TGTGCCAGCATCTTAGTCGGGTATGAGCAGTTCTAC.

The chain recombines TRBV30 with TRBJ1-4, with 8 bases aligning to TRBD1. CDR3 length equals 15 residues. The germline CDR1 and CDR2 sequences are GTSNPN and SVGIG (reference sequence). V trimming: 0 bases; J trimming: 5 bases; junction bases outside the gene matches: 5. The CDR3 spells CAWSVTGQGNEKLFF. DNA of the CDR3: TGTGCCTGGAGTGTCACCGGACAGGGAAATGAAAAACTGTTTTTT.

CDR3 protein: CASSAVHVDTQYF. The CDR3 DNA reads as TGTGCCAGCAGCGCCGTCCACGTGGATACGCAGTATTTT. J is TRBJ2-3 and V is TRBV5-4; the D is unclear. The CDR3 loop spans 13 amino acids. CDR1 is SGHNT and CDR2 is YYREEE in the germline V gene (reference sequence). The V end was cut by 4 bases, the J end by 6 bases, with 12 bases between.

This clonotype was picked up a small number of times. This chain joins TRBV6-5 and TRBJ1-3; a possible D gene is TRBD1 (6 bases). Germline V gene sequence: CDR1 MNHEY, CDR2 SVGAGI. The CDR3 contains 17 residues. Trimming took 0 bases from V and 0 from J, leaving 12 bases between them. This chain's CDR3 is CASSYSGGTSSGNTIYF. As DNA, the CDR3 is TGTGCCAGCAGTTACTCAGGGGGTACGAGCTCTGGAAACACCATATATTTT.

On this clonotype: A junction boundary mismatches the germline segment, possibly from a read error. This rearrangement joins TRBV6-2 or TRBV6-3 to TRBJ2-4; TRBD1 might be the D (6 bases). There are 14 residues in the CDR3. Germline V gene lookup returns CDR1 MNHEY and CDR2 SVGEGT. Here the CDR3 DNA reads TGTGCCAGCAGCCTAGGGGGAGCCAAAAACACTCAGTACTTC. Amino acids: CASSLGGAKNTQYF.

This clonotype has a count of ten or more. The rearrangement uses TRBV6-6 and TRBJ1-2, with D maybe TRBD1 (5 bases). Germline CDR1 reads MNHNY; CDR2 reads SVGAGI (reference sequence). The germline V and J ends were trimmed by 0 bases and 8 bases, with 19 bases remaining between them. The CDR3 contains 16 residues. CDR3 loop: CASSYSAAGPTGGYTF. DNA for the CDR3: TGTGCCAGCAGTTACTCCGCGGCAGGGCCAACTGGGGGCTACACCTTC.

This clonotype has only a few counts. This chain connects TRBV12-3 or TRBV12-4 to TRBJ1-4; D is possibly TRBD1 (6 bases). The length of the CDR3 is 12 residues. V lost 11 bases and J lost 10, with 17 bases in between. The CDR3 nucleotides read TGTGCCGGCCCTCGGGAGGACAGAAAACTGTTTTTT. Amino acids: CAGPREDRKLFF.

This clonotype was seen a few times. A read error is possible here, since a much larger clone lies one base away. The DNA for the CDR3 is TGTGCCAGCAGTTACACTGGACATGGGCGGATGAACACTGAAGCTTTCTTT. This codes for CASSYTGHGRMNTEAFF. V usage is TRBV6-5 and J usage is TRBJ1-1, with D maybe TRBD1 (5 bases). Deletions cut 2 bases from V and 0 bases from J, with 16 bases between. CDR3 size: 17 residues. Per germline, CDR1 MNHEY and CDR2 SVGAGI.

To note about this clonotype: This may come from a read error, since a much larger clone is one base off. The conserved phenylalanine or tryptophan is not found at the CDR3 terminus, so this likely reflects a read error. V and J are TRBV4-2 and TRBJ2-7; possible D gene TRBD2, 5 bases. CDR1 and CDR2 from the germline V gene are LGHNA and YNFKEQ. With 0 bases removed from V and 3 bases from J, the gap between germline ends came to 12 bases. The CDR3 is made up of 15 amino acids. CDR3 protein: CASSQDPRSGYEQYS. The CDR3 nucleotides read TGTGCCAGCAGCCAAGATCCAAGGAGCGGCTACGAGCAGTACTCC.

The chain links TRBV28 to TRBJ2-1, with 8 bases aligning to TRBD2. CDR1 MDHEN and CDR2 SYDVKM come from the germline V gene. The CDR3 is 17 amino acids. The J segment lost 7 bases and the V segment lost 6 bases, leaving 17 bases of the junction unmatched. The CDR3 spells CASSRRPLAGRPNEQFF. As DNA, the CDR3 is TGTGCCAGCAGCCGACGACCCTTAGCGGGACGGCCGAATGAGCAGTTCTTC.